Sequencing of this T cell receptor (beta chain) was carried out in a study of patients and donors after allogeneic stem cell transplantation. Trimming removed 6 bases at V and 7 bases at J, with 13 bases between. The CDR3 loop spans 12 amino acids. Germline V lookup: CDR1 DFQATT, CDR2 SNEGSKA (reference sequence). MiXCR, applied by TCRdb to the RT-PCR reads, yields one record per CDR3 protein. The top ten clones hold around 25% of a sample with about 110,000 distinct CDR3 sequences, 35% of them seen once. Material for sequencing was blood, either unsorted or a sorted T cell fraction (not recorded which). The TCR sequence derives from a human donor who was either an allogeneic HSCT recipient or a stem cell or donor lymphocyte infusion donor (not recorded which). It is not recorded whose cells these are; they may come from a transplant donor. This chain uses TRBV20-1 with TRBJ1-5; TRBD1 might be the D (6 bases). The CDR3 DNA reads TGCAGTGCCTCATCTGGGGGCCAGCCCCAGCATTTT. Protein: CSASSGGQPQHF.